This T cell receptor (beta chain) derives from a study of cytomegalovirus exposure and HLA in healthy donors. The study's findings and limits: Listed as cytomegalovirus-associated were more than 150 TCR beta chains. Rarity characterized most TCR sequences, yet some public TCRs appeared in many donors.

The length of the CDR3 is 16 residues. Germline lookup yields CDR1 MNHEY and CDR2 SMNVEV (reference sequence). V was clipped by 2 bases and J by 0 bases, with 11 bases between them. This clone was seen a few times. Its antigen is unidentified. PCR employed 60 Vbeta and 13 Jbeta primers. Some clones are missing from TCRdb's copy, which holds only in-frame ones; the method was immunoSEQ multiplex PCR. The sample holds roughly 100,000 clones; less than 9.5% are singletons and the top ten take approximately 5.1%. The rearrangement joins TRBV27 to TRBJ1-5; D is perhaps TRBD1 (6 bases). Sequencing input: PBMCs. The receptor was isolated from a man in his forties or fifties in good health and CMV-seropositive. In DNA form, the CDR3 reads TGTGCCAGCAGTTTAGGGGGGGGCTATAGCAATCAGCCCCAGCATTTT. The encoded protein is CASSLGGGYSNQPQHF.